This is a list of T cell receptor beta chains from one sample in a study of cytotoxic CD8 clonotypes in ibrutinib-treated CLL. Clones were sequenced by immunoSEQ multiplex PCR, and TCRdb holds only the in-frame ones, with some missing. The sample contains about 50,000 clones, about three fifths of which appear only once. The sample here was PBMCs, taken after 24 months of ibrutinib treatment. The receptor source for this set is a human donor with chronic lymphocytic leukemia. CDR3s include the opening cysteine and the closing phenylalanine or tryptophan. Each record gives: clone size, J gene, CDR3 length, V gene, D gene, CDR3 DNA, CDR3 protein. The D gene is left open where the match is weak. Clone size is not always given. Where it is, it says once, few, many or a class for expanded clones.

>NA|TRBJ2-5|14|TRBV6-7|TRBD2
TGTGCCAGCAGCTCCGGGACTAGCGGAGAGACCCAGTACTTC
CASSSGTSGETQYF
>NA|TRBJ2-7|13|TRBV27|NA
TGTGCCAGCAGTTTCGCTGGCTCCTACGAGCAGTACTTC
CASSFAGSYEQYF
>NA|TRBJ2-2|14|TRBV19|NA
TGTGCCAGTAGTATTGCGGTTGACACCGGGGAGCTGTTTTTT
CASSIAVDTGELFF
>NA|TRBJ2-5|15|TRBV5-4|TRBD1
TGTGCCAGCAGCTTGGGAGGGACAGGGGGGAAGACCCAGTACTTC
CASSLGGTGGKTQYF
>few|TRBJ2-2|14|TRBV9|NA
TGTGCCAGCAGCGTTGGCAGGCCCACCGGGGAGCTGTTTTTT
CASSVGRPTGELFF
>few|TRBJ1-2|14|TRBV2|TRBD1
TGTGCCAGCCAGGGACAGGGGCTTAACTATGGCTACACCTTC
CASQGQGLNYGYTF
>NA|TRBJ2-2|16|TRBV2|TRBD1
TGTGCCAGCAGGGGACGGGACAGGGGTTTCGGCGGGGAGCTGTTTTTT
CASRGRDRGFGGELFF
>NA|TRBJ1-3|17|TRBV7-9|NA
TGTGCCAGCAGCTTAGCGTTCCCGGCAGGGACTGGAAACACCATATATTTT
CASSLAFPAGTGNTIYF
>few|TRBJ1-3|15|TRBV10-3|NA
TGTGCCATCACGGGGGATCTGGCCTCTGGAAACACCATATATTTT
CAITGDLASGNTIYF
>NA|TRBJ2-3|15|TRBV6-1|NA
TGTGCCAGCAGTGAAGACCCAGGGCACACAGATACGCAGTATTTT
CASSEDPGHTDTQYF
>NA|TRBJ1-5|15|TRBV7-9|TRBD1
TGTGCCAGCAGCACCCAGGGGGGACAGACTCAGCCCCAGCATTTT
CASSTQGGQTQPQHF
>NA|TRBJ1-1|14|TRBV7-9|NA
TGTGCCAGCAGCGTCGGCGGGCCGGTGGCTGAAGCTTTCTTT
CASSVGGPVAEAFF
>NA|TRBJ1-6|14|TRBV5-1|NA
TGCGCCAGCAGCTTGGAGGGGCGAAATTCACCCCTCCACTTT
CASSLEGRNSPLHF
>NA|TRBJ2-3|14|TRBV29-1|TRBD2
TGCAGCGTTGAAGGGGAAACTAGCGGGGATACGCAGTATTTT
CSVEGETSGDTQYF
>once|TRBJ2-5|14|TRBV5-6|TRBD1
TGTGCCAGCAGGGCGGACAGGGGAGGGGAGACCCAGTACTTC
CASRADRGGETQYF
>NA|TRBJ2-1|14|TRBV6-5|TRBD1
TGTGCCAGCAGAGGGACAGGGACCTACAATGAGCAGTTCTTC
CASRGTGTYNEQFF
>many|TRBJ1-2|12|TRBV6-1|NA
TGTGCCACTTCTGGGCCGAACTATGGCTACACCTTC
CATSGPNYGYTF
>NA|TRBJ2-5|15|TRBV2|TRBD2
TGTGCCAGCAGCAAAACCGGGACTAGCGAAGAGACCCAGTACTTC
CASSKTGTSEETQYF
>NA|TRBJ2-6|18|TRBV2|NA
TGTGCCAGCAGCGGACAGATCGGTCTCCCCTCTGGGGCCAACGTCCTGACTTTC
CASSGQIGLPSGANVLTF
>NA|TRBJ2-6|18|TRBV19|TRBD1
TGTGCCAGTAGTCCACAGGGGGCACCCTACTCTGGGGCCAACGTCCTGACTTTC
CASSPQGAPYSGANVLTF
>NA|TRBJ1-5|16|TRBV6-6|NA
TGTGCCAGCACCGATGGCGGCGGGTCTGGCAATCAGCCCCAGCATTTT
CASTDGGGSGNQPQHF
>NA|TRBJ1-1|14|TRBV15|NA
TGTGCCACCAGCAGGGGGCGGGGCGACACTGAAGCTTTCTTT
CATSRGRGDTEAFF
>few|TRBJ2-1|15|TRBV5-1|NA
TGCGCCAGCAGCCCGGGGGTCCCGGGGAACAATGAGCAGTTCTTC
CASSPGVPGNNEQFF
>NA|TRBJ1-5|20|TRBV6-1|TRBD1
TGTGCCAGCAGTGAGCCGTTAATCGGGAGCGAGGGGGCTTCGAATCAGCCCCAGCATTTT
CASSEPLIGSEGASNQPQHF
>few|TRBJ2-5|12|TRBV5-6|TRBD1
TGTGCCAGCAGCTTGGATTCCGGGACAGGGGACTTC
CASSLDSGTGDF
>NA|TRBJ2-1|13|TRBV19|NA
TGTGCCAGTAGCTTTGTGGGAGCCAATGAGCAGTTCTTC
CASSFVGANEQFF
>NA|TRBJ1-1|13|TRBV2|NA
TGTGCCAGCAGGGGTTCCCAGAACACTGAAGCTTTCTTT
CASRGSQNTEAFF
>NA|TRBJ2-7|16|TRBV19|TRBD1
TGTGCCAGTAGTATAGGGGGACAGGCTTGGACCTACGAGCAGTACTTC
CASSIGGQAWTYEQYF
>few|TRBJ2-5|16|TRBV7-8|NA
TGTGCCAGCAGCTTCAGGACCGACCCTTCGGGGGAGACCCAGTACTTC
CASSFRTDPSGETQYF
>few|TRBJ1-2|12|TRBV2|NA
TGTGCCAGCAGTGATGGGGCCGCTGGCTACACCTTC
CASSDGAAGYTF
>NA|TRBJ1-1|14|TRBV5-1|NA
TGCGCCAGCAGCTTGGGACACCGAGGCACTGAAGCTTTCTTT
CASSLGHRGTEAFF
>once|TRBJ2-7|12|TRBV5-6|NA
TGTGCCAGCAGTAAGGACAGATACGAGCAGTACTTC
CASSKDRYEQYF
>NA|TRBJ2-7|17|TRBV2|TRBD1
TGTGCCAGCAGAGACCCGGCCGGGACAGGGGGCTTCTACGAGCAGTACTTC
CASRDPAGTGGFYEQYF
>NA|TRBJ1-1|14|TRBV19|NA
TGTGCCAGTAGTATCATCGACAGAGACACTGAAGCTTTCTTT
CASSIIDRDTEAFF
>NA|TRBJ1-4|14|TRBV5-1|NA
TGCGCCAGCAGCACACTGGACAGCGCTGAAAAACTGTTTTTT
CASSTLDSAEKLFF
>few|TRBJ1-1|14|TRBV6-1|NA
TGTGCCAGCAGTGTTAGGGCGATGAACACTGAAGCTTTCTTT
CASSVRAMNTEAFF
>NA|TRBJ2-7|16|TRBV5-4|TRBD1
TGTGCCAGCAGCTTGGGGGGAAGGACAGGGACCTACGAGCAGTACTTC
CASSLGGRTGTYEQYF
>few|TRBJ1-1|15|TRBV5-1|TRBD1
TGCGCCAGCAGCCGCGGACAGGCGTTGAACACTGAAGCTTTCTTT
CASSRGQALNTEAFF
>few|TRBJ2-3|15|TRBV25-1|TRBD1
TGTGCCAGCAGTGTGACAGGGGGTCGAACAGATACGCAGTATTTT
CASSVTGGRTDTQYF
>NA|TRBJ2-1|15|TRBV9|NA
TGTGCCAGCAGCGGGGGCCAGTTAAGCTACAATGAGCAGTTCTTC
CASSGGQLSYNEQFF
>few|TRBJ1-3|19|TRBV4-2|NA
TGTGCCAGCAGCCAGGCTGGACAGCTGTTGGGGACCTCTGGAAACACCATATATTTT
CASSQAGQLLGTSGNTIYF
>NA|TRBJ2-7|14|TRBV10-3|TRBD1
TGTGCCATCACCGCCGGGACAGGGGCCCAGGAGCAGTACTTC
CAITAGTGAQEQYF
>NA|TRBJ2-7|14|TRBV9|NA
TGTGCCAGCAGCGTCGGGACGGTCGCCTACGAGCAGTACTTC
CASSVGTVAYEQYF
>few|TRBJ1-2|14|TRBV27|NA
TGTGCCAGCAGTGGGAACACAGCGTCCTATGGCTACACCTTC
CASSGNTASYGYTF
>few|TRBJ2-7|14|TRBV19|NA
TGTGCCAGTAGTATTGGGCTAGCATCCTACGAGCAGTACTTC
CASSIGLASYEQYF
>NA|TRBJ2-7|14|TRBV5-1|NA
TGCGCCAGCAGCTCTACGTCGCTCGGGGACGAGCAGTACTTC
CASSSTSLGDEQYF
>NA|TRBJ1-1|14|TRBV2|NA
TGTGCCAGCAGTGAAGATCGGGGAACCACTGAAGCTTTCTTT
CASSEDRGTTEAFF
>NA|TRBJ2-7|15|TRBV15|TRBD1
TGTGCCACCAGCAGTCCCGGGACAGGGGACTACGAGCAGTACTTC
CATSSPGTGDYEQYF
>few|TRBJ1-5|15|TRBV2|TRBD1
TGTGCCAGCAATCCCGGGACAGGGGGGGATCAGCCCCAGCATTTT
CASNPGTGGDQPQHF
>NA|TRBJ2-1|13|TRBV2|TRBD1
TGTGCCGGGACAGGGGAGTCCTACAATGAGCAGTTCTTC
CAGTGESYNEQFF
>once|TRBJ1-1|15|TRBV5-1|NA
TGCGCCAGCAGCTTGGAAATAGGGGTAGGCACTGAAGCTTTCTTT
CASSLEIGVGTEAFF
>NA|TRBJ2-3|15|TRBV27|TRBD2
TGTGCCAGCAGTCCATCCAGCGGGGGGGCCGGTACGCAGTATTTT
CASSPSSGGAGTQYF